This T cell receptor beta chain is from a study of T cells in Graves' hyperthyroidism and ophthalmopathy (dated by TCRdb to between 2018 and 2021). With respect to the entire study: Peripheral blood samples were taken at initial diagnosis, before any treatment was given. A discovery cohort of roughly 100 patients, about 43 with Graves' ophthalmopathy and 55 to 60 with stable Graves' hyperthyroidism, was used to find distinguishing TCR V-J signatures. Prospective prediction of ophthalmopathy was tested in an independent validation cohort consisting of 18 to 20 hyperthyroidism patients and over 15 patients who later progressed to ophthalmopathy. For training and testing, the 100 or so patients in the discovery cohort were randomly divided in a 7:3 ratio. In several Graves' hyperthyroidism patients, the study also compared T-cell repertoires from thyroid tissue with T-cell repertoires from blood. Once sampling was done, hyperthyroidism patients were given methimazole at a starting dose of 30 mg daily, whereas ophthalmopathy patients were given high-dose intravenous methylprednisolone. According to the paper, TCR Vbeta CDR3 sequencing was carried out on 120 to 150 peripheral blood samples, which came from some 41 ophthalmopathy, around 75 hyperthyroidism and 17 progressor patients.

The full study reports these points: In validation, the model predicted progression to ophthalmopathy with approximately 71% sensitivity and approximately 74% specificity, a median of 6.5 months before onset. Ophthalmopathy was separated from stable hyperthyroidism by a 13 V-J signature model, with approximately 89% sensitivity and roughly 84% specificity obtained in cross-validation and 80%/75% obtained in testing. Most expanded thyroid clonotypes (frequency above 0.001) were also detected in blood, suggesting blood repertoires may reflect thyroid immune responses. Sample size was not statistically predetermined, and investigators were not blinded to group allocation.

About this clonotype: Its cognate antigen has yet to be identified. Per-base qualities were not stored, and no clone one base away is much larger.

The hyperthyroidism patients were between 18 and 65 years old and newly diagnosed, with a disease duration of less than 2 months. Exclusion was applied to patients with uncontrolled infections, other autoimmune diseases, pregnancy or lactation. Clinical symptoms, serum thyroxine and TRAb, thyroid ultrasound, and orbital computed tomography formed the basis for the diagnoses. Blood from progressor patients was collected at the time of first diagnosis with hyperthyroidism, before any ophthalmopathy symptoms had appeared. Ficoll-Paque density gradient centrifugation was used to isolate PBMCs from about 9 ml of fresh peripheral blood. Progressor patients were defined as those initially diagnosed with Graves' hyperthyroidism in whom ophthalmopathy developed during follow-up. Trizol reagent was used to extract total RNA, and RNA quality was then checked on an Agilent 2100 Bioanalyzer. Amplification of TCR beta CDR3 regions was carried out from RNA transcripts. The first round of RT-PCR for the TCR CDR3 was performed with the HTBI primer set and the Qiagen OneStep RT-PCR kit. A second multiplex PCR round built the libraries, followed by size selection and purification. The libraries were sequenced on an Illumina HiSeq2000 using paired-end 100 bp reads. The authors processed their data as follows. SOAPnuke was used to process the raw data, with reads discarded if the reads contained adapters or uncalled bases, had a mean Phred below 15, or lacked an exact constant-primer or identifier match. COPE v1.2.5 was used to merge the high-quality paired reads, and each unique nucleotide sequence was defined as a clonotype. Clonotypes were aligned to IMGT TRBV, TRBD and TRBJ reference segments using MiTCR v1.1. The analysis included only V-J combinations with a frequency above 0.0001, which together covered approximately 99% of the repertoires. A TCS score was defined as the ratio between F50 (clonal expansion) and ExV (chaos), using BLOSUM62-based TCRdist between CDR3 peptides within each V-J. Welch's t-statistics and random forest reduced several hundred V-J features to 10 to 15, which were used in a naive Bayes classifier (R e1071). Using fastp at Q25 and MiXCR, TCRdb reprocessed the public reads and kept productive beta chains. Rows are combined by CDR3 protein, so each entry shows the most common genes and DNA. Clone size and V and J calls follow TCRdb, not the original study. The sample includes 380,000 or so distinct CDR3 sequences, with about 13% observed a single time. The ten largest clones capture around 20% of the sample.

For CDR1 and CDR2, the germline V gene (reference sequence) lists DFQATT and SNEGSKA. The germline V end is reduced by 3 bases and the J end by 6 bases; junction bases left unmatched: 7. The CDR3 has 15 amino acids, counting the end cysteine and phenylalanine. Just CDR3 DNA is preserved here, 45 bases in frame from base 1. Sequenced sample: blood. The sequence derives from a man younger than 45 with Graves' hyperthyroidism that later progressed to Graves' ophthalmopathy. The rearrangement joined TRBV20-1 to TRBJ1-6, with 8 bases matching TRBD1. In nucleotide form, the sequence is TGCAGTGCTAGTTTCGGACAGGGCTTTAATTCACCCCTCCACTTT. Its protein is CSASFGQGFNSPLHF.